This T cell receptor beta chain is drawn from a study of blood T cell repertoires in COVID-19. On the study more broadly: There were acute and convalescent COVID-19 samples, and they came from the United States, Italy and Spain. T cells, B-cell-depleted T cells, or PBMCs provided the cDNA or gDNA that served as material.

Germline lookup yields CDR1 LNHDA and CDR2 SQIVND (reference sequence). Trimming took 5 bases from V and 1 from J, leaving 9 bases between them. The CDR3 is 13 amino acids. Per the original data handling: Nucleated cell counts were estimated from reference gene primer amplification. Measured with immunoSEQ multiplex PCR; TCRdb has only the in-frame clones, and not every one. V and J calls and clone size follow that table, whereas D and trimming were derived from the DNA. The data hold 150,000 to 190,000 clones, with about four fifths observed a single time. Material: peripheral blood. This TCR was recovered from a man aged 55-75 years with acute or convalescent COVID-19. The J gene is TRBJ2-7, the V gene TRBV19, with a weak D call TRBD2 (6 bases). This chain's CDR3 is CASSGTLSYEQYF. CDR3 DNA: TGTGCCAGTAGTGGGACTCTTTCCTACGAGCAGTACTTC.